The 14 T cell receptor beta chains listed next were all sequenced from one sample in a study of CD8+CD57+ T cells in acquired aplastic anemia. The template for TCR beta VDJ and CDR3 sequence profiling was genomic DNA. MiXCR was run by TCRdb on the reads, yielding one entry per CDR3 protein. This sample yields roughly 170,000 distinct CDR3 sequences, of which approximately 48% are seen a single time; roughly 13% belongs to the top ten. All sequencing subjects had displayed CD8+CD57+ cell expansion on flow cytometry. Specimen: sorted CD4+, CD8+, or CD8+CD57+ T cells (not recorded which) from PBMCs. These receptors were taken from a human donor with aplastic anemia.

The chain links TRBV20-1 to TRBJ2-1, with a possible D match to TRBD2 (5 bases). The CDR3 is 16 amino acids. The ends were cut back, 4 bases at V and 4 bases at J, with 20 bases in the middle. From germline, CDR1 is DFQATT and CDR2 SNEGSKA (reference sequence). The CDR3 loop reads CSANGLGGPVYNEQFF. DNA for the CDR3: TGCAGTGCTAATGGCCTTGGCGGGCCGGTATACAATGAGCAGTTCTTC.

This clonotype has only one observation. The rearrangement joins TRBV25-1 to TRBJ2-2; 14 bases map to TRBD2. V gave up 9 bases and J gave up 1 base; unmatched junction bases: 4. The germline gives CDR1 MGHDK, CDR2 SYGVNS. The CDR3 is 16 residues long. CDR3 protein: CASGGLAGENTGELFF. CDR3 DNA sequence: TGTGCCAGTGGGGGACTAGCGGGGGAGAACACCGGGGAGCTGTTTTTT. Full variable domain (outside the CDR3, taken from reference TRBV25-1 and TRBJ2-2): EADIYQTPRYLVIGTGKKITLECSQTMGHDKMYWYQQDPGMELHLIHYSYGVNSTEKGDLSSESTVSRIRTEHFPLTLESARPSHTSQYLCASGGLAGENTGELFFGEGSRLTVL.

This chain links TRBV27 with TRBJ1-4, with unresolved D. Germline CDR1 and CDR2: MNHEY and SMNVEV (reference sequence). There are 16 residues in the CDR3. Between the trimmed V and J ends, which lost 3 bases and 0 bases, there was a span of 11 bases. CDR3 sequence: CASSLARTSTNEKLFF. The CDR3 bases are TGTGCCAGCAGTTTGGCTCGAACTTCAACTAATGAAAAACTGTTTTTT.

This clonotype was found once. This rearrangement joins TRBV20-1 to TRBJ2-7, with 9 bases aligning to TRBD1. V was clipped by 6 bases and J by 4 bases; unmatched bases: 10. The CDR3 length is 14 residues. Looked up from germline, CDR1 is DFQATT and CDR2 is SNEGSKA (reference sequence). DNA for the CDR3: TGCAGTGCACCGTTCCGGGACAGGGTTTACGAGCAGTACTTC. Amino acids: CSAPFRDRVYEQYF.

This clonotype was counted at least ten times. The chain combines TRBV6-1 with TRBJ2-7; tentative D call: TRBD1 (5 bases). CDR1 and CDR2 (germline): MNHNS, SASEGT. The CDR3 has 11 residues. V shed 8 bases and J shed 6 bases, with 11 bases lying between them. The CDR3 spells CASAIQGEQYF. CDR3 DNA: TGTGCCAGCGCCATCCAGGGCGAGCAGTACTTC.

V usage is TRBV20-1 and J usage is TRBJ2-1; TRBD1 aligns across 8 bases. V lost 3 bases, J lost 15 bases, and 10 bases stayed unmatched. The CDR3 totals 12 residues. Germline assignment: CDR1 DFQATT and CDR2 SNEGSKA (reference sequence). CDR3 nucleotide sequence: TGCAGTGCTAGGGTACAGGGGGATTTATGGTTCTTC. This encodes CSARVQGDLWFF.

V usage is TRBV20-1 and J usage is TRBJ2-7, with TRBD2 matching 8 bases. Germline V gene lookup returns CDR1 DFQATT and CDR2 SNEGSKA (reference sequence). The V and J ends lost 1 base and 4 bases, in that order; junction bases with no gene match: 3. The CDR3 spans 13 residues. The CDR3, as DNA: TGCAGTGCTAGAGCCCCTAGCGGGTACGAGCAGTACTTC. This codes for CSARAPSGYEQYF.

The CDR3 DNA follows: TGTGCCAGCAGCTTAACGACAGCCAACTATGGCTACACCTTC. Protein: CASSLTTANYGYTF. J is TRBJ1-2 and V is TRBV9; D is perhaps TRBD1 (5 bases). This CDR3 region has 14 residues. V gave up 4 bases and J gave up 2 bases, with 12 bases separating them. Germline assignment: CDR1 SGDLS and CDR2 YYNGEE.

The chain links TRBV7-2 to TRBJ2-3; tentative D call: TRBD1 (5 bases). Trimming stripped 3 bases from V and 3 bases from J, with 7 bases between. The CDR3 has 13 amino acids. Per germline, CDR1 SGHTA and CDR2 FQGNSA. CDR3 bases: TGTGCCAGCAGCTTGCCAGGGACAGATACGCAGTATTTT. Amino acids: CASSLPGTDTQYF.

This clonotype showed up just a few times. This chain joins TRBV11-3 and TRBJ2-1; D could derive from TRBD1 or TRBD2 (5 bases each). The CDR3 extends over 17 amino acids. Trimming shortened V by 3 bases and J by 7 bases, and 22 bases separated the two germline ends. CDR1 and CDR2 from the germline V gene are SGHNT and YENEEA. The CDR3 loop is CASSFRGASLVRNEQFF. DNA of the CDR3: TGTGCCAGCAGCTTTCGAGGGGCGTCGCTAGTACGGAATGAGCAGTTCTTC.

The chain is built from TRBV19 and TRBJ2-7, with TRBD1 identical over 7 bases. V was pared by 7 bases and J by 1 base, with 4 bases of the junction left unmatched. Germline CDR1 LNHDA, CDR2 SQIVND (reference sequence). This CDR3 comprises 13 residues. The CDR3 bases are TGTGCCAGTAAGAAGGGACAGTCCTACGAGCAGTACTTC. Translating gives CASKKGQSYEQYF.

This clonotype was observed a single time. The chain links TRBV12-3 or TRBV12-4 to TRBJ1-2; D call uncertain. V was trimmed by 2 bases and J by 5 bases, leaving 12 bases between them. CDR3 length: 14 amino acids. The CDR3 coding sequence is TGTGCCAGCAGTTTACGACGGGGAAGATATGGCTACACCTTC. Its translation is CASSLRRGRYGYTF.

This chain links TRBV10-3 with TRBJ2-7; D is ambiguous. The V and J ends lost 10 bases and 3 bases respectively, with 16 bases between them. This CDR3 is 13 amino acids long. Germline V gene sequence: CDR1 ENHRY, CDR2 SYGVKD. CDR3 sequence: CASRPSLGYEQYF. The DNA of the CDR3 is TGTGCCAGCAGACCTAGTTTAGGCTACGAGCAGTACTTC.

Only one count was recorded for this clonotype. The chain joins TRBV30 to TRBJ2-1, with 8 bases that match TRBD1. J was trimmed by 12 bases and V by 2 bases; bases with no gene match: 6. Germline V gene data show CDR1 as GTSNPN and CDR2 as SVGIG (reference sequence). The CDR3 is made up of 12 amino acids. The CDR3 DNA reads as TGTGCCTGGAGTAGGTCAGGGGGCACGCAGTTCTTC. Protein sequence: CAWSRSGGTQFF.